The 8 T cell receptor beta chains given below trace back to one sample, sequenced in a study of T cells in Graves' hyperthyroidism and ophthalmopathy. It was RNA transcripts that yielded the amplified TCR beta CDR3 regions. HTBI primers drove first-round RT-PCR of the TCR CDR3. TCRdb passed the multiplex PCR reads through MiXCR, listing each CDR3 protein once. There are around 540,000 distinct CDR3 sequences in the sample; approximately 44% occur only once, and approximately 8.2% lies in the top ten. The specimen sequenced was peripheral blood or thyroid tissue (not recorded which). Every receptor here comes from a woman in her late teens or twenties with Graves' hyperthyroidism.

The chain employs TRBV2 and TRBJ1-2; D not resolved. The germline gives CDR1 SNHLY, CDR2 FYNNEI. Trimming removed 6 bases at V and 1 base at J, with 12 bases between. This CDR3 has 14 amino acids. CDR3 amino acids: CASSNPGVNYGYTF. The CDR3 DNA is TGTGCCAGCAGCAACCCCGGGGTTAACTATGGCTACACCTTC.

The chain is built from TRBV2 and TRBJ2-2, with 15 bases lining up with TRBD2. The CDR3 consists of 17 residues. The ends lost 4 bases at V and 2 bases at J; junction bases unmatched: 2. Germline loops: CDR1 SNHLY, CDR2 FYNNEI. As DNA, the CDR3 is TGTGCCAGCAGTGGGACTAGCGGGAGGGAAAACACCGGGGAGCTGTTTTTT. Protein sequence: CASSGTSGRENTGELFF.

As for this clonotype: One base away lies a much larger clone, so this may be a sequencing read error. The CDR3: CASNFRLAGDYEQYF. The DNA of the CDR3 is TGTGCCAGCAACTTCCGACTAGCGGGGGACTACGAGCAGTACTTC. The chain couples TRBV12-3 or TRBV12-4 to TRBJ2-7; TRBD2 agrees at 12 bases. Germline trimming cut 7 bases from V and 3 bases from J; bases unmatched to any gene: 7. The CDR3 covers 15 residues.

This clonotype showed up just a few times. The V gene is TRBV7-2, the J gene TRBJ2-7, with TRBD1 as a possible D gene (6 bases). Germline lookup yields CDR1 SGHTA and CDR2 FQGNSA. This CDR3 is 15 amino acids long. V was trimmed by 0 bases and J by 4 bases, leaving 13 bases between them. The CDR3 nucleotides read TGTGCCAGCAGCTTAGCGCAAGTCAGGGGTTACGAGCAGTACTTC. Its translation: CASSLAQVRGYEQYF.

This rearrangement joins TRBV7-2 to TRBJ2-5, with 7 nucleotides matching TRBD2. Trimming removed 4 bases from V and 5 bases from J; junction bases left unmatched: 4. The CDR3 runs to 13 residues. The germline CDR1 and CDR2 sequences are SGHTA and FQGNSA. The CDR3 DNA is TGTGCCAGCAGCTCCCGGCGGGAGGAGACCCAGTACTTC. Amino acids: CASSSRREETQYF.

The chain has TRBV7-2 and TRBJ1-1; no clear D gene. This CDR3 has 14 residues. V lost 4 bases and J 4 bases, leaving 13 bases between the germline ends. CDR1 SGHTA and CDR2 FQGNSA come from the germline V gene. The CDR3 here is CASSWSVRATEAFF. CDR3 nucleotide sequence: TGTGCCAGCAGCTGGTCGGTCCGGGCCACTGAAGCTTTCTTT.

There are many counts of this clonotype. This sequence joins TRBV2 and TRBJ1-6; D not certain. The CDR3 extends over 16 amino acids. CDR1 is SNHLY, CDR2 FYNNEI, per germline. V was pared by 0 bases and J by 10 bases, with 16 bases between. CDR3 protein: CASSEARPPGGSPLHF. Written as DNA, the CDR3 is TGTGCCAGCAGTGAAGCGCGTCCGCCCGGCGGCTCACCCCTCCACTTT.

The genes are TRBV29-1 and TRBJ1-4; tentative D call: TRBD1 (5 bases). The CDR3 totals 12 residues. The germline V gene has CDR1 SQVTM and CDR2 ANQGSEA. The V end was cut by 8 bases, the J end by 2 bases, with 9 bases between. This CDR3 is CSSTATNEKLFF. The CDR3 DNA is TGCAGCTCGACAGCTACTAATGAAAAACTGTTTTTT.